A selection of T cell receptor beta chains follows, all from one sample in a study of memory CD4+ T cells and cytomegalovirus serostatus. Method: immunoSEQ multiplex PCR; TCRdb's copy keeps in-frame clones and lacks some. The sample consists of roughly 45,000 clones, just under 80% of them appearing once. What was sequenced was memory CD4+ T cells from blood. These receptors all come from an adult in good health and CMV-seronegative. Both conserved end residues are part of each CDR3. D genes are given only for firm matches. Clone size is given for some rows only: seen once, a few or many times, or a class if the clone is expanded.

v_call: TRBV5-4; clone_size: NA; d_call: TRBD2; j_call: TRBJ2-2; cdr3_aa: CASSLVGSGKLTGELFF; cdr3_nt: TGTGCCAGCAGCTTGGTGGGTAGCGGGAAGCTCACCGGGGAGCTGTTTTTT
v_call: TRBV12-5; clone_size: once; d_call: NA; j_call: TRBJ1-1; cdr3_aa: CASGISRGEGNTEAFF; cdr3_nt: TGTGCTAGTGGGATAAGTAGAGGGGAGGGGAACACTGAAGCTTTCTTT
v_call: TRBV11-2; clone_size: NA; d_call: TRBD1; j_call: TRBJ2-2; cdr3_aa: CASSPGGTGALRGELFF; cdr3_nt: TGTGCCAGCAGCCCCGGAGGAACAGGGGCCCTCAGGGGGGAGCTGTTTTTT
v_call: TRBV5-1; clone_size: few; d_call: NA; j_call: TRBJ1-5; cdr3_aa: CASSFGTPNGPQHF; cdr3_nt: TGCGCCAGCAGCTTTGGGACACCGAACGGGCCCCAGCATTTT
v_call: TRBV5-1; clone_size: NA; d_call: NA; j_call: TRBJ2-3; cdr3_aa: CASSPEPSTDTQYF; cdr3_nt: TGCGCCAGCAGCCCGGAACCTAGCACAGATACGCAGTATTTT
v_call: TRBV19; clone_size: NA; d_call: NA; j_call: TRBJ1-2; cdr3_aa: CASSIDPPAANYGYTF; cdr3_nt: TGTGCCAGTAGTATAGATCCACCGGCGGCCAACTATGGCTACACCTTC
v_call: TRBV7-8; clone_size: NA; d_call: TRBD1; j_call: TRBJ2-7; cdr3_aa: CASSFGTGGYEQYF; cdr3_nt: TGTGCCAGCAGTTTCGGGACAGGAGGCTACGAGCAGTACTTC
v_call: TRBV5-1; clone_size: NA; d_call: TRBD1; j_call: TRBJ1-1; cdr3_aa: CASSASTGGVDTEAFF; cdr3_nt: TGCGCCAGCAGCGCCTCGACAGGGGGGGTGGACACTGAAGCTTTCTTT
v_call: TRBV28; clone_size: NA; d_call: NA; j_call: TRBJ2-1; cdr3_aa: CASSRVQLHEQFF; cdr3_nt: TGTGCCAGCAGCCGAGTACAGCTACATGAGCAGTTCTTC
v_call: TRBV2; clone_size: NA; d_call: NA; j_call: TRBJ1-2; cdr3_aa: CASKTSWDGYTF; cdr3_nt: TGTGCCAGCAAAACAAGCTGGGACGGCTACACCTTC
v_call: TRBV7-8; clone_size: NA; d_call: NA; j_call: TRBJ2-2; cdr3_aa: CASSPRDDGTNTGELFF; cdr3_nt: TGTGCCAGCAGCCCCCGGGATGACGGAACGAACACCGGGGAGCTGTTTTTT
v_call: TRBV28; clone_size: NA; d_call: NA; j_call: TRBJ2-7; cdr3_aa: CASSLIGGGRNEQYF; cdr3_nt: TGTGCCAGCAGTTTGATAGGGGGAGGGCGCAACGAGCAGTACTTC
v_call: TRBV20-1; clone_size: NA; d_call: NA; j_call: TRBJ1-1; cdr3_aa: CSAALVWEAFF; cdr3_nt: TGCAGTGCTGCCCTGGTTTGGGAAGCTTTCTTT
v_call: TRBV18; clone_size: NA; d_call: NA; j_call: TRBJ1-1; cdr3_aa: CASSPPGQPRGTEAFF; cdr3_nt: TGTGCCAGCTCACCACCCGGACAGCCTAGGGGCACTGAAGCTTTCTTT
v_call: TRBV7-6; clone_size: NA; d_call: NA; j_call: TRBJ1-4; cdr3_aa: CASSPKLFF; cdr3_nt: TGTGCCAGCAGCCCTAAACTGTTTTTT
v_call: TRBV5-4; clone_size: NA; d_call: TRBD2; j_call: TRBJ2-3; cdr3_aa: CASSPTSGGTDTQYF; cdr3_nt: TGTGCCAGCAGCCCGACTAGCGGGGGCACAGATACGCAGTATTTT
v_call: TRBV5-1; clone_size: NA; d_call: NA; j_call: TRBJ1-1; cdr3_aa: CASSLKMNTEAFF; cdr3_nt: TGCGCCAGCAGCCTCAAGATGAACACTGAAGCTTTCTTT
v_call: TRBV18; clone_size: NA; d_call: TRBD1; j_call: TRBJ2-1; cdr3_aa: CASFEQGRSYNEQFF; cdr3_nt: TGTGCCAGCTTCGAACAGGGGCGCTCCTACAATGAGCAGTTCTTC
v_call: TRBV4-1; clone_size: NA; d_call: NA; j_call: TRBJ1-1; cdr3_aa: CASSRGASTEAFF; cdr3_nt: TGCGCCAGCAGCCGGGGAGCTTCCACTGAAGCTTTCTTT
v_call: TRBV5-1; clone_size: NA; d_call: NA; j_call: TRBJ2-3; cdr3_aa: CASSLERTDTDTQYF; cdr3_nt: TGCGCCAGCAGCTTGGAGCGGACCGACACAGATACGCAGTATTTT
v_call: TRBV7-2; clone_size: NA; d_call: NA; j_call: TRBJ2-3; cdr3_aa: CASSLVPRGSTDTQYF; cdr3_nt: TGTGCCAGCAGCTTAGTTCCTCGGGGGTCCACAGATACGCAGTATTTT
v_call: TRBV11-2; clone_size: NA; d_call: NA; j_call: TRBJ1-1; cdr3_aa: CASRRPGRADTEAFF; cdr3_nt: TGTGCCAGCAGACGTCCAGGGAGGGCAGATACTGAAGCTTTCTTT
v_call: TRBV5-6; clone_size: NA; d_call: TRBD1; j_call: TRBJ2-2; cdr3_aa: CASSLGDRTGPYGELFF; cdr3_nt: TGTGCCAGCAGCTTGGGGGACCGGACAGGTCCATACGGGGAGCTGTTTTTT
v_call: TRBV30; clone_size: NA; d_call: TRBD2; j_call: TRBJ2-3; cdr3_aa: CAWRHPGGGSTDTQYF; cdr3_nt: TGTGCCTGGAGGCACCCCGGCGGGGGTAGCACAGATACGCAGTATTTT
v_call: TRBV2; clone_size: few; d_call: NA; j_call: TRBJ1-2; cdr3_aa: CASSEQGGYTF; cdr3_nt: TGTGCCAGCAGTGAACAGGGGGGCTACACCTTC
v_call: TRBV27; clone_size: once; d_call: TRBD2; j_call: TRBJ2-3; cdr3_aa: CASSLAGSFTDTQYF; cdr3_nt: TGTGCCAGCAGCTTAGCGGGAAGCTTCACAGATACGCAGTATTTT
v_call: TRBV6-6; clone_size: NA; d_call: TRBD1; j_call: TRBJ2-1; cdr3_aa: CASRNTGGPYNEQFF; cdr3_nt: TGTGCCAGCAGAAATACAGGGGGGCCCTACAATGAGCAGTTCTTC
v_call: TRBV6-1; clone_size: NA; d_call: TRBD1; j_call: TRBJ1-3; cdr3_aa: CASTRDSTGNTIYF; cdr3_nt: TGTGCCAGCACTAGGGACAGTACTGGAAACACCATATATTTT
v_call: TRBV5-1; clone_size: NA; d_call: NA; j_call: TRBJ1-2; cdr3_aa: CASSLAQNYGYTF; cdr3_nt: TGCGCCAGCAGCTTGGCTCAAAACTATGGCTACACCTTC
v_call: TRBV12-5; clone_size: NA; d_call: TRBD1; j_call: TRBJ2-5; cdr3_aa: CASGLGTGAGEETQYF; cdr3_nt: TGTGCTAGTGGTTTGGGTACAGGGGCCGGGGAAGAGACCCAGTACTTC
v_call: TRBV19; clone_size: NA; d_call: TRBD1; j_call: TRBJ2-5; cdr3_aa: CASSLVQGATQYF; cdr3_nt: TGTGCCAGTAGTCTTGTCCAGGGGGCGACCCAGTACTTC
v_call: TRBV7-8; clone_size: NA; d_call: TRBD2; j_call: TRBJ2-1; cdr3_aa: CASSTWGGNSYNEQFF; cdr3_nt: TGTGCCAGCAGCACTTGGGGGGGTAATTCCTACAATGAGCAGTTCTTC
v_call: TRBV18; clone_size: NA; d_call: NA; j_call: TRBJ2-5; cdr3_aa: CASSGGGETQYF; cdr3_nt: TGTGCCAGCTCAGGGGGAGGAGAGACCCAGTACTTC
v_call: TRBV19; clone_size: NA; d_call: NA; j_call: TRBJ1-2; cdr3_aa: CASSSTGRRGGYTF; cdr3_nt: TGTGCCAGTAGTTCTACAGGGAGAAGGGGTGGCTACACCTTC
v_call: TRBV5-4; clone_size: NA; d_call: TRBD2; j_call: TRBJ2-2; cdr3_aa: CASSIDSGTSIRRGELFF; cdr3_nt: TGTGCCAGCAGCATCGATTCCGGGACTAGCATTCGTAGGGGGGAGCTGTTTTTT